This TCR beta chain is drawn from a study of blood T cell repertoires in COVID-19. As handled by the study authors: For nucleated cells, counts were estimated from reference gene primer amplification. TCRdb's table, derived via immunoSEQ multiplex PCR, lists solely in-frame clones and lacks some. V, J and clone size derive from that table, while D and trimming were established from the DNA sequence. The repertoire holds tens of thousands of clones, with nearly 90% as singletons. The receptor was isolated from a man between 50 and 59 years old with active COVID-19. Material for sequencing was peripheral blood.

DNA of the CDR3: TGTGCCAGCAGCTGGGCCGGTGGGTTCCCCTACAATGAGCAGTTCTTC. Amino acid sequence: CASSWAGGFPYNEQFF. V and J are TRBV5-6 and TRBJ2-1; D is unclear. The V end lost 3 bases, the J end lost 2 bases, and 15 bases lay between the germline ends. Germline CDR1 is SGHDT and CDR2 is YYEEEE. This CDR3 is 16 amino acids long.